The 31 T cell receptor beta chains listed next were all sequenced from one sample in a study of T cell repertoires in cytomegalovirus infection. These receptors are not linked to any known antigen. TCRdb itself ran the reads through MiXCR, one entry per CDR3 protein. In the table there are roughly 110,000 distinct CDR3 sequences, 10% of which are singletons. The sample consisted of PBMCs, sequenced either directly or after in vitro stimulation (not recorded which). The receptors were gathered from a human donor in good health (CMV status not recorded). Some clones in this sample may be carry-over from other donors' samples.

This clonotype was seen a handful of times. This sequence joins TRBV14 and TRBJ1-1; 7 nucleotides match TRBD1. CDR3 length: 12 residues. V dropped 4 bases and J dropped 7; count of bases not matched to a gene: 3. CDR1 is SGHDN, CDR2 FVKESK, per germline. The CDR3 protein is CASSLQGFEAFF. The CDR3 DNA sequence: TGTGCCAGCAGCCTACAGGGGTTTGAAGCTTTCTTT.

This clonotype was detected ten times or more. The rearrangement joins TRBV7-8 to TRBJ2-3, with D unresolved. The CDR3 is 16 residues long. V shed 6 bases and J shed 2 bases, with 18 bases lying between them. Germline values: CDR1 SGHVS, CDR2 FQNEAQ. The CDR3 here is CASSSSTGRPTDTQYF. The CDR3 nucleotides are TGTGCCAGCAGTTCATCCACTGGGCGACCCACAGATACGCAGTATTTT.

This chain links TRBV30 with TRBJ2-1, with 9 bases aligning to TRBD1. V shed 3 bases and J 8 bases; nucleotides not matched to a gene: 11. Germline CDR1 is GTSNPN and CDR2 is SVGIG (reference sequence). This CDR3 region has 15 residues. The DNA of the CDR3 is TGTGCCTGGAGGTCTCCGGGACAGGGTAGGGATGAGCAGTTCTTC. As protein: CAWRSPGQGRDEQFF.

This clonotype was seen a handful of times. The chain uses TRBV6-1 and TRBJ1-1, with unresolved D. The CDR3 length is 13 residues. Trimming pared 8 bases from V and 3 bases from J, leaving 13 bases between. Per the germline V gene, CDR1 is MNHNS and CDR2 is SASEGT. The CDR3 sequence: CASGRTGDTEAFF. CDR3 nucleotide sequence: TGTGCCAGCGGCAGGACTGGGGACACTGAAGCTTTCTTT.

This clonotype was counted a few times. The chain uses TRBV20-1 and TRBJ1-2; no definite D call. Germline CDR1 is DFQATT and CDR2 is SNEGSKA (reference sequence). The CDR3 contains 13 residues. V was cut by 0 bases and J by 4 bases, with 9 bases left in between. The CDR3 DNA is TGCAGTGCTAGAGATCTGGGGAGCTATGGCTACACCTTC. Its translation: CSARDLGSYGYTF.

This clonotype was seen a handful of times. This sequence joins TRBV6-6 and TRBJ1-1; D possibly corresponds to TRBD1 (5 bases). There are 13 residues in the CDR3. CDR1 and CDR2 from the germline V gene are MNHNY and SVGAGI (reference sequence). CDR3 sequence reads: CASSQVPDTEAFF. The DNA of the CDR3 is TGTGCTTCCTCACAGGTACCGGACACTGAAGCTTTCTTT.

This clonotype was observed a handful of times. V gene TRBV2 combines with J gene TRBJ1-2; 7 positions agree with TRBD1. Trimming cost V 10 bases and J 2 bases; bases outside gene matches: 1. This CDR3 has 11 residues. CDR1 is SNHLY and CDR2 is FYNNEI in the germline V gene. This CDR3 is CAKDRNYGYTF. In nucleotides, the CDR3 is TGTGCCAAGGACAGGAACTATGGCTACACCTTC.

CDR3 coding DNA: TGTGCCAGTAGTACCGGAGGGGCTGGCAATGAGCAGTTCTTC. It is translated as CASSTGGAGNEQFF. The chain joins TRBV19 to TRBJ2-1, with D perhaps TRBD2 (6 bases). Trimming stripped 4 bases from V and 6 bases from J, with 13 bases between. This CDR3 has 14 residues. Per the germline V gene, CDR1 is LNHDA and CDR2 is SQIVND (reference sequence).

In regard to this clonotype: One end of the junction varies from germline; a read error may be responsible. CDR3 loop: CTSSEDRSGANVLTF. For the CDR3, the DNA is TGTACCAGCAGTGAGGACAGGTCCGGGGCCAACGTCCTGACTTTC. The chain carries TRBV2 and TRBJ2-6; 7 bases align to TRBD1. The CDR3 has 15 amino acids. Germline CDR1 reads SNHLY; CDR2 reads FYNNEI.

This clonotype was observed many times. This sequence joins TRBV7-9 and TRBJ2-7; perhaps D is TRBD1 or TRBD2 (5 bases each). Trimming took 5 bases from V and 0 from J, leaving 17 bases between them. The germline CDR1 and CDR2 sequences are SEHNR and FQNEAQ (reference sequence). The length of the CDR3 is 16 residues. The DNA of the CDR3 is TGTGCCAGCAGCCCGAGGGGACGTTTAAGCTCCTACGAGCAGTACTTC. Its translation is CASSPRGRLSSYEQYF.

The chain employs TRBV19 and TRBJ2-2, with TRBD1 as a possible D gene (6 bases). The CDR3 covers 16 residues. The germline V gene encodes CDR1 LNHDA and CDR2 SQIVND (reference sequence). The V gene lost 6 bases and the J gene lost 0 bases, with 14 bases spanning the gap. The CDR3 reads CASRLTGLPNTGELFF. The CDR3 bases are TGTGCCAGTAGGTTAACAGGGCTTCCGAACACCGGGGAGCTGTTTTTT.

A remark on this clonotype: A much larger clone sits a single nucleotide away, making a read error possible. The chain recombines TRBV24-1 with TRBJ1-2; the D is unclear. Germline V lookup: CDR1 KGHDR, CDR2 SFDVKD. The CDR3 runs to 14 residues. The CDR3 loop is CATGDSVVSHGYTF. In DNA, the CDR3 is TGTGCCACCGGTGATTCGGTCGTCAGTCATGGCTACACCTTC.

CDR3 DNA sequence: TGCAGTGCAATTTCAGGGGGATGGGAAAAACTGTTTTTT. This codes for CSAISGGWEKLFF. The rearrangement links TRBV20-1 to TRBJ1-4; 7 bases line up with TRBD1. Germline V gene lookup returns CDR1 DFQATT and CDR2 SNEGSKA (reference sequence). The V gene end was trimmed by 6 bases and the J gene end by 8 bases; junction bases not matched to a gene: 9. This CDR3 spans 13 amino acids.

This clonotype was detected many times. The gene calls are TRBV18 and TRBJ2-7; 7 positions agree with TRBD1. CDR3 length: 16 residues. J was trimmed by 0 bases and V by 2 bases; bases with no gene match: 7. Germline lookup yields CDR1 KGHSH and CDR2 LQKENI. The CDR3 nucleotides are TGTGCCAGCTCACCAGCCCCGGGACAGAGCTCCTACGAGCAGTACTTC. Residues: CASSPAPGQSSYEQYF.

This clonotype was detected ten times or more. V usage is TRBV7-9 and J usage is TRBJ2-7, with D perhaps matching TRBD1 or TRBD2 (5 bases each). The V gene lost 5 bases and the J gene lost 3 bases, with 17 bases spanning the gap. Germline CDR1 reads SEHNR; CDR2 reads FQNEAQ (reference sequence). This CDR3 is 15 amino acids long. The CDR3 loop reads CASSHRDARLYEQYF. The CDR3 bases are TGTGCCAGCAGCCACCGGGACGCCCGTCTCTACGAGCAGTACTTC. The full variable domain, completed using reference TRBV7-9 and TRBJ2-7, is DTGVSQNPRHKITKRGQNVTFRCDPISEHNRLYWYRQTLGQGPEFLTYFQNEAQLEKSRLLSDRFSAERPKGSFSTLEIQRTEQGDSAMYLCASSHRDARLYEQYFGPGTRLTVT.

This clonotype was observed at least ten times. The rearrangement uses TRBV12-3 or TRBV12-4 and TRBJ1-1; D possibly corresponds to TRBD1 (6 bases). Trimming took 9 bases from V and 0 from J, leaving 11 bases between them. The CDR3 runs 13 residues. The CDR3 nucleotides are TGTGCCAGTACCAGACAGGTGAACACTGAAGCTTTCTTT. Its protein is CASTRQVNTEAFF.

This clonotype appeared many times. V is TRBV7-2 and J is TRBJ2-5, with 9 positions matching TRBD2. The trim removed 8 bases at V and 5 bases at J, leaving 9 bases unmatched. The CDR3 totals 14 residues. The germline V gene encodes CDR1 SGHTA and CDR2 FQGNSA. The CDR3 here is CASLSGRPGETQYF. The CDR3 nucleotides are TGTGCCAGCCTCAGCGGGAGGCCCGGTGAGACCCAGTACTTC.

The chain employs TRBV20-1 and TRBJ2-3; D unclear. V was shortened by 3 bases and J by 3 bases, with 4 bases between the two germline ends. The CDR3 is 11 residues long. CDR1 is DFQATT, CDR2 SNEGSKA, per germline (reference sequence). CDR3 in DNA: TGCAGTGCTAGGGTAACAGATACGCAGTATTTT. Residues: CSARVTDTQYF.

V usage is TRBV20-1 and J usage is TRBJ2-3; TRBD2 matches at 10 bases. With 3 bases clipped from V and 5 bases from J, the junction kept 11 bases outside the gene matches. CDR3 length equals 16 residues. Per the germline V gene, CDR1 is DFQATT and CDR2 is SNEGSKA (reference sequence). CDR3 nucleotide sequence: TGCAGTGCTAGGGGGCTAGCGGGAGATCGGGGAGATACGCAGTATTTT. Amino acid sequence: CSARGLAGDRGDTQYF.

The rearrangement joins TRBV30 to TRBJ1-3; the D is unclear. The CDR3 has 16 amino acids. Trimming shortened V by 2 bases and J by 0 bases, and 14 bases separated the two germline ends. Germline V CDR1 and CDR2: GTSNPN, SVGIG (reference sequence). For the CDR3, the DNA is TGTGCCTGGAGTTCCTCGGGAACTACCTCTGGAAACACCATATATTTT. It yields the protein CAWSSSGTTSGNTIYF.

This clonotype has more than one count but fewer than ten. V usage is TRBV20-1 and J usage is TRBJ2-3, with D possibly matching TRBD2 (5 bases). Germline CDR1 is DFQATT and CDR2 is SNEGSKA (reference sequence). CDR3 length: 15 amino acids. The V end lost 5 bases, the J end lost 0 bases, and 15 bases lay between the germline ends. DNA for the CDR3: TGCAGTGCTGGGTTTAGCGTCACTAGCACAGATACGCAGTATTTT. This sequence encodes CSAGFSVTSTDTQYF.

This clonotype was detected ten times or more. The V gene is TRBV7-2, the J gene TRBJ2-1; 13 bases are shared with TRBD2. Trimming removed 6 bases from V and 5 bases from J; junction bases left unmatched: 7. The CDR3 spans 16 residues. Germline CDR1 SGHTA, CDR2 FQGNSA. As DNA, the CDR3 is TGTGCCAGCAGAACCCCGGGACTAGCGGGAAACAATGAGCAGTTCTTC. Translating it yields CASRTPGLAGNNEQFF.

As regards this clonotype: The germline gene is not matched at one end of the junction; a read error may be the cause. This chain links TRBV7-2 with TRBJ1-6; D ambiguous. Germline assignment: CDR1 SGHTA and CDR2 FQGNSA. There are 16 residues in the CDR3. The chain's CDR3 is CASSPSGSSYNSPLYF. CDR3 in DNA: TGTGCCAGCAGCCCCAGTGGGAGCTCCTATAATTCACCCCTCTACTTT.

At least ten counts were recorded for this clonotype. CDR3 DNA: TGTGCCAGCAGTATAGAGGGGACATTTAGAAACGAGCAGTACGTC. It translates to CASSIEGTFRNEQYV. The rearrangement links TRBV6-1 to TRBJ2-7, with D perhaps TRBD1 (6 bases). CDR1 is MNHNS and CDR2 is SASEGT in the germline V gene. Trimming shortened V by 5 bases and J by 5 bases, and 19 bases separated the two germline ends. The CDR3 spans 15 residues.

This chain uses TRBV4-1 with TRBJ2-1; maybe TRBD1 (5 bases). V dropped 2 bases and J dropped 0 bases, with 8 bases sitting between them. Per the germline V gene, CDR1 is MGHRA and CDR2 is YSYEKL. This CDR3 comprises 15 residues. This CDR3 is CASSQTDSSYNEQFF. CDR3 nucleotides: TGCGCCAGCAGCCAAACTGACAGCTCCTACAATGAGCAGTTCTTC.

This clonotype was seen a handful of times. The V and J genes are TRBV7-2 and TRBJ2-5; TRBD1 aligns across 10 bases. The CDR3 loop spans 16 amino acids. Germline V lookup: CDR1 SGHTA, CDR2 FQGNSA. V shed 2 bases, J shed 2 bases, and the junction held 5 bases outside the gene matches. The CDR3 is CASSLLGTGAQETQYF. Here the CDR3 DNA reads TGTGCCAGCAGCTTACTTGGGACAGGGGCACAAGAGACCCAGTACTTC.

V usage is TRBV4-3 and J usage is TRBJ2-3, with D tentatively TRBD2 (6 bases). The CDR3 is made up of 13 amino acids. Looked up from germline, CDR1 is LGHNA and CDR2 is YSLEER. V was shortened by 6 bases and J by 1 base, with 8 bases between the two germline ends. The CDR3 loop reads CASRPSGTDTQYF. The CDR3 DNA is TGCGCCAGCAGGCCTAGCGGCACAGATACGCAGTATTTT.

The gene calls are TRBV12-3 or TRBV12-4 and TRBJ1-5, with a weak D call TRBD1 (5 bases). This CDR3 has 13 amino acids. The ends were cut back, 3 bases at V and 5 bases at J, with 8 bases in the middle. CDR3 protein: CASSFGTDQPQHF. CDR3 nucleotides: TGTGCCAGCAGTTTTGGGACCGATCAGCCCCAGCATTTT.

This clonotype was observed many times. The gene calls are TRBV7-6 and TRBJ2-2, with D unresolved. CDR1 is SGHVS and CDR2 is FNYEAQ in the germline V gene. Trimming took off 5 bases at V and 2 bases at J, with 9 bases between the two ends. This CDR3 has 14 residues. The CDR3 nucleotides are TGTGCCAGCAGCCCCCGACCCAACACCGGGGAGCTGTTTTTT. Translating it yields CASSPRPNTGELFF.

This clonotype was seen many times. The chain carries TRBV7-2 and TRBJ1-4, with a tentative D call TRBD1 (6 bases). In germline, CDR1 is SGHTA, CDR2 FQGNSA. There are 12 residues in the CDR3. With 5 bases removed from V and 10 bases from J, the gap between germline ends came to 11 bases. The CDR3 loop is CASSPGQSKLFF. In nucleotides, the CDR3 is TGTGCCAGCAGCCCTGGACAGTCAAAACTGTTTTTT.

This chain links TRBV20-1 with TRBJ2-2, with D possibly being TRBD2 (6 bases). The CDR3 consists of 15 residues. The V and J ends lost 0 bases and 0 bases respectively, with 8 bases between them. Looked up from germline, CDR1 is DFQATT and CDR2 is SNEGSKA (reference sequence). The CDR3 reads CSARDGGTNTGELFF. DNA for the CDR3: TGCAGTGCTAGAGACGGAGGGACGAACACCGGGGAGCTGTTTTTT.